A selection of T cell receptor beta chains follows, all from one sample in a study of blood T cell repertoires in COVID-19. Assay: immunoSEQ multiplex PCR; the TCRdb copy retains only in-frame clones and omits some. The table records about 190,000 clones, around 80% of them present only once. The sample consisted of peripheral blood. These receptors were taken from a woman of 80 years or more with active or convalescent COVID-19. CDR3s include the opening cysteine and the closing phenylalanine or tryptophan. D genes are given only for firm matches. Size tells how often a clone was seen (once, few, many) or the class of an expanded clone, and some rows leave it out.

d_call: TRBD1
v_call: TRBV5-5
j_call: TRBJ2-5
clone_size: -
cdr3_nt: TGTGCCAGCAGCTTTACAGGGGGCTACCAAGAGACCCAGTACTTC
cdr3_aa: CASSFTGGYQETQYF

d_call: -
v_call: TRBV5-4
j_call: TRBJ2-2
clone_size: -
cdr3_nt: TGTGCCAGCAGCTCACAGACAGAACCCACCGGGGAGCTGTTTTTT
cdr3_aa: CASSSQTEPTGELFF

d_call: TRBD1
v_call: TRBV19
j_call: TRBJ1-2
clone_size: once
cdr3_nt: TGTGCCAGTAATCCACGGGACAGGGAGGGCTACACCTTC
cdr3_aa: CASNPRDREGYTF

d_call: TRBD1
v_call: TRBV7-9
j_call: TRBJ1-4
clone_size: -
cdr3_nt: TGTGCCAGCAGCTCGGGACAGGGTTATGAAAAACTGTTTTTT
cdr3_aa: CASSSGQGYEKLFF

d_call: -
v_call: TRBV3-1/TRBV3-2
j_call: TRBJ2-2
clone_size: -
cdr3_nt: TGTGCCAGCAGACAGGAGCATAACACCGGGGAGCTGTTTTTT
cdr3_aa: CASRQEHNTGELFF

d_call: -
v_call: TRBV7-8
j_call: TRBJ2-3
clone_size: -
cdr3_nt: TGTGCCAGCAGCTTTGGTAGGGGGAGAACTGGGGCAGATACGCAGTATTTT
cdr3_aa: CASSFGRGRTGADTQYF

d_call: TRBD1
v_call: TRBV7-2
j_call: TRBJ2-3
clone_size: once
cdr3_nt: TGTGCCAGCAGCTCCCTGGACAGGTCAGATACGCAGTATTTT
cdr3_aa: CASSSLDRSDTQYF

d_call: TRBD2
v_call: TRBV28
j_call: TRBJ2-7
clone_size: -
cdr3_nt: TGTGCCAGCAGTACACCGGGACTAAAGTACGAGCAGTACTTC
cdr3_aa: CASSTPGLKYEQYF

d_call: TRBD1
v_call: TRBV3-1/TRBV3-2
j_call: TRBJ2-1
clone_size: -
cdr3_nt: TGTGCCAGCAGCCAAATTGGGGACAGGGGGCTTTTCTTC
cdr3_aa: CASSQIGDRGLFF

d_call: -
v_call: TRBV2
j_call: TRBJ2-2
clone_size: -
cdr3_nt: TGTGCCAGCAATAAAGGGGTTCCCGGCGGGGAGCTGTTTTTT
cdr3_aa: CASNKGVPGGELFF

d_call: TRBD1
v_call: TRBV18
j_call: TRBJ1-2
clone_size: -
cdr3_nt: TGTGCCAGCTCACCAAATAATCTTCCGGGACAGGGGAACTACACCTTC
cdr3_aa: CASSPNNLPGQGNYTF

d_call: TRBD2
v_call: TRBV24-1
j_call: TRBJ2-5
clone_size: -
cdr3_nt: TGTGCCACCAGTGATGGGGCTAGCGGGGGGATAGACCAGTACTTC
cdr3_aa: CATSDGASGGIDQYF

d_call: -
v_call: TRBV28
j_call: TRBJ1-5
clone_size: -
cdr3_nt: TGTGCCAGCAGTTTCGGGAGTCAGCCCCAGCATTTT
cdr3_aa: CASSFGSQPQHF

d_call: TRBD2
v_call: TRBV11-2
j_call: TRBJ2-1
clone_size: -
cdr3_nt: TGTGCCAGCAGCTACCTCCGTGGCGGGAGTTACAATGAGCAGTTCTTC
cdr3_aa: CASSYLRGGSYNEQFF

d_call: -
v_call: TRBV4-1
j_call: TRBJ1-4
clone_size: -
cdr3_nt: TGCGCCAGCAGCCAAGAGTGGAGACGGGGGGAAAAACTGTTTTTT
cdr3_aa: CASSQEWRRGEKLFF

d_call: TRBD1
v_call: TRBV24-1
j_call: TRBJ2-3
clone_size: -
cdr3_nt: TGTGCCACCAGTGACCCAGGGACAGGCAAACTCACAGATACGCAGTATTTT
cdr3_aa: CATSDPGTGKLTDTQYF

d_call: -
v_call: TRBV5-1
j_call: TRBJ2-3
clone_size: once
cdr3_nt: TGCGCCAGCAGCACCCGGACTTATTCAGATACGCAGTATTTT
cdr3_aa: CASSTRTYSDTQYF